This paragraph reports one TCR beta chain. Its antigen is not known. The sample comes from a study of shared clonotypes between healthy human individuals. CD45RO-negative, CCR7-selected cells formed the naive CD8 fraction, which excluded terminally differentiated effector memory CD45RA+ cells. Study-level points and caveats: The study drew on few donors, limiting represented genetic and exposure-history diversity.

Using 200 ng DNA, 32,000 or so T cell genomes, the sorted-subset replicate PCRs were run. Clones were read by immunoSEQ multiplex PCR, and TCRdb kept only the in-frame ones, dropping some. The table has 760,000 or so clones, 96% seen once. This CDR3 is built from 10 residues. The V gene's germline CDR1 is SEHNR and CDR2 FQNEAQ (reference sequence). Trimming left V 9 bases short and J 7 bases short, with 9 bases between. Sequenced input: naive CD8+ T cells sorted from blood. The sequence came from a man aged 25 to 40 in good health. The chain links TRBV7-9 to TRBJ1-1, with D maybe TRBD1 (6 bases). The CDR3 DNA sequence: TGTGCCAGTAGCAGGGGTGAAGCTTTCTTT. Protein sequence: CASSRGEAFF.